The 11 T cell receptor beta chains listed next were all sequenced from one sample in a study of OX40 agonist ivuxolimab in advanced cancers. Measured with immunoSEQ multiplex PCR; TCRdb has only the in-frame clones, and not every one. The table shows tens of thousands of clones, with approximately 92% occurring only once. The specimen comprised CD4+ or CD8+ T cells sorted from blood, sampled in a trial of the OX40 agonist ivuxolimab. These receptors were collected from an adult with an advanced solid tumor such as melanoma, head and neck, liver or kidney cancer.

The chain employs TRBV12-5 and TRBJ2-7, with TRBD1 as a possible D gene (6 bases). The germline V gene has CDR1 LGHNT and CDR2 FRNRAP. V was shortened by 5 bases and J by 1 base, with 12 bases between the two germline ends. The length of the CDR3 is 14 residues. CDR3 in amino acids: CASGRTEKSYEQYF. CDR3 DNA sequence: TGTGCTAGTGGTCGGACAGAGAAATCCTACGAGCAGTACTTC.

V is TRBV5-3 and J is TRBJ1-2; perhaps TRBD1 as D (6 bases). TRBV5-3 is an ORF, with its function uncertain. The V end lost 4 bases, the J end lost 4 bases, and 11 bases lay between the germline ends. CDR3 length equals 13 residues. In DNA form, the CDR3 reads TGTGCCAGAAGCCTGAGGGGGGCCTATGGCTACACCTTC. Translated: CARSLRGAYGYTF.

This chain uses TRBV9 with TRBJ2-2; 10 bases map to TRBD1. The trim removed 3 bases at V and 5 bases at J, leaving 4 bases unmatched. The germline V gene has CDR1 SGDLS and CDR2 YYNGEE. The CDR3 sequence is 15 residues long. CDR3 region: CASSGRQGATGELFF. In DNA, the CDR3 is TGTGCCAGCAGCGGCCGACAGGGGGCTACCGGGGAGCTGTTTTTT.

V is TRBV7-9 and J is TRBJ2-7, with TRBD2 identical over 13 bases. The CDR3 sequence is 15 residues long. Looked up from germline, CDR1 is SEHNR and CDR2 is FQNEAQ (reference sequence). V gave up 2 bases and J gave up 10 bases; unmatched junction bases: 8. The CDR3 protein is CASSLRTSGGGTQYF. The DNA of the CDR3 is TGTGCCAGCAGCTTAAGGACTAGCGGGGGAGGAACACAGTACTTC.

The chain's CDR3 is CASSGGTDNEKLFF. CDR3 sequence (DNA): TGTGCCAGCAGCGGCGGGACTGATAATGAAAAACTGTTTTTT. The J gene is TRBJ1-4, the V gene TRBV9; perhaps TRBD1 as D (5 bases). V lost 3 bases and J 4 bases, leaving 10 bases between the germline ends. The CDR3 is made up of 14 amino acids. From germline, CDR1 is SGDLS and CDR2 YYNGEE.

This clone appeared once. The sample holds other DNA sequences that translate to the same CDR3. This rearrangement joins TRBV27 to TRBJ2-7, with 9 bases identical to TRBD2. This CDR3 region has 14 residues. V shed 2 bases and J 4 bases; nucleotides not matched to a gene: 3. Germline V gene sequence: CDR1 MNHEY, CDR2 SMNVEV (reference sequence). The DNA for the CDR3 is TGTGCCAGCAGTTTAAGTAGCGGGGGTTACGAGCAGTACTTC. It codes for CASSLSSGGYEQYF.

The V gene is TRBV27, the J gene TRBJ2-2; 7 bases are a match to TRBD1. The junction had 8 bases not matched to a gene; V was cut back by 5 bases and J by 5 bases. This CDR3 is 15 amino acids long. Germline CDR1 reads MNHEY; CDR2 reads SMNVEV (reference sequence). CDR3 loop: CASSLRQGGTGELFF. The CDR3 DNA is TGTGCCAGCAGTCTACGACAGGGTGGAACCGGGGAGCTGTTTTTT.

The V and J genes are TRBV7-8 and TRBJ2-1, with 11 bases matching TRBD2. Losses at the gene ends were 5 bases for V and 4 bases for J; bases not matched to a gene: 4. The CDR3 covers 15 residues. Germline loops: CDR1 SGHVS, CDR2 FQNEAQ. In DNA, the CDR3 is TGTGCCAGCAGCATAGGACTAGCGGGTTACAATGAGCAGTTCTTC. Its translation is CASSIGLAGYNEQFF.

This clone appeared a single time. The chain's CDR3 is CASLRRQGEHYGYTF. The CDR3 DNA sequence: TGTGCCAGCCTACGAAGACAGGGGGAACACTATGGCTACACCTTC. The chain couples TRBV19 to TRBJ1-2; 9 bases are shared with TRBD1. The length of the CDR3 is 15 residues. J lost 3 bases, V lost 9 bases, and 11 bases had no gene match. From germline, CDR1 is LNHDA and CDR2 SQIVND (reference sequence).

The rearrangement links TRBV6-5 to TRBJ1-4, with TRBD1 matching over 8 bases. CDR3 length equals 14 residues. Per germline, CDR1 MNHEY and CDR2 SVGAGI. Trimming took 7 bases from V and 4 from J; bases not matched to a gene: 5. CDR3: CASIRDRFNEKLFF. The CDR3 bases are TGTGCCAGCATCCGGGACAGGTTTAATGAAAAACTGTTTTTT.

This clone was detected once. The chain recombines TRBV13 with TRBJ1-5; the D gene is possibly TRBD1 (6 bases). The CDR3 totals 14 residues. V was pared by 5 bases and J by 7 bases, with 15 bases between. Per the germline V gene, CDR1 is PRHDT and CDR2 is FYEKMQ (reference sequence). In DNA, the CDR3 is TGTGCCAGCAGCCCACGGGGGGCGGGGCAGCCCCAGCATTTT. Protein sequence: CASSPRGAGQPQHF.